Given below is one T cell receptor (beta chain) in context. Its target is not known. Trimming cost V 4 bases and J 2 bases; bases outside gene matches: 5. Germline V lookup: CDR1 MNHEY, CDR2 SMNVEV (reference sequence). The CDR3 spans 14 residues. This sample was included in a study of cytomegalovirus exposure and HLA in healthy donors. Study context: About 85 million unique TCR sequences came from HLA-typed donors in an early release. General study results and limits: It was reported in a later analysis that an Asian-associated ancestry cluster showed fewer N-insertions than the 666-donor mean. Most of the TCR beta V segments (in an earlier analysis) were productive either about 87% or about 30% of the time.

Primers included in the PCR were 60 Vbeta and 13 Jbeta primers. Original data processing: Around 12 million of 75 million to 85 million unique TCR beta chains were shared, per a later count. The method was immunoSEQ multiplex PCR; TCRdb's version includes in-frame clones alone and lacks a portion of them. The V and J calls and clone size are taken from that table; D and trimming were inferred from the DNA. The data contain about 80,000 clones, approximately 62% of them seen just once; the ten biggest clones take up 4% to 5.5%. This chain joins TRBV27 and TRBJ2-7; TRBD2 aligns across 7 bases. Sequencing was carried out using PBMCs. The sequence came from a male donor in good health and CMV-seropositive. The CDR3 DNA is TGTGCCAGCAGTTGGGGGGGGAAGCCCTACGAGCAGTACTTC. This codes for CASSWGGKPYEQYF.